This T cell receptor (beta chain) was sequenced during a study of OX40 agonist ivuxolimab in advanced cancers. Study details: Ivuxolimab was delivered to patients intravenously every 2 weeks at doses spanning 0.01 to 10 mg/kg. It was permissible to have had prior anti-PD-1, anti-PD-L1 or anti-CTLA-4 therapy, and about 40% had some. Whole-study findings and limits: CD4+ T cells averaged fewer expanded clones than CD8+ T cells.

The table came from immunoSEQ multiplex PCR; TCRdb's copy has only in-frame clones and leaves some out. Seen here are about 64,000 clones, roughly 80% observed once, and the top ten hold about 5%. V shed 4 bases, J shed 4 bases, and the junction held 3 bases outside the gene matches. This CDR3 is built from 14 residues. Per germline, CDR1 SGHRS and CDR2 YFSETQ. With regard to this clone: No antigen is known for it.

The TCR was taken from an adult with an advanced solid tumor such as melanoma, head and neck, liver or kidney cancer. The sample here was CD4+ or CD8+ T cells sorted from blood, taken in a trial of the OX40 agonist ivuxolimab. The chain employs TRBV5-1 and TRBJ2-5; 11 bases fit TRBD1. DNA for the CDR3: TGCGCCAGCAGCGTGGGACAGGGGGGAGAGACCCAGTACTTC. It is translated as CASSVGQGGETQYF.